This TCR beta chain came from a study of T cells after yellow fever vaccination. One entry per CDR3 protein, called by TCRdb with MiXCR from the 5' RACE reads. The sample comprises some 320,000 distinct CDR3 sequences, about 8.7% of which are singletons, and roughly 18% rests with the top ten. V was clipped by 0 bases and J by 6 bases; unmatched bases: 4. The CDR3 runs 15 residues. Germline V gene sequence: CDR1 LGHNA, CDR2 YSLEER. The chain is built from TRBV4-3 and TRBJ2-1, with TRBD1 identical over 8 bases. The input for sequencing was PBMCs, taken on the day of the first yellow fever vaccination. The clonotype comes from a man aged 18-30 years who received the YFV17D yellow fever vaccine. The CDR3 DNA sequence: TGCGCCAGCAGCCAAGATGGACAGGGTAGCAATGAGCAGTTCTTC. Protein product: CASSQDGQGSNEQFF.